The 26 T cell receptor beta chains below were found in one sample sequenced in a study of sequential checkpoint blockade in melanoma (dated by TCRdb to the late 2010s). The receptor library was made with the immunoSEQ multiplex PCR assay. TCRdb provides this immuneACCESS table in a form limited to in-frame rearrangements. Some clones are lacking; in checked studies, under half of them reflect an unresolved V gene, and why the rest are absent is not known. Across this sample there are thousands of clones, with 30% to 35% seen only once. The ten largest account for 12% of the sample. The sample's treatment or condition, from its label and the paper: randomized to nivolumab then ipilimumab (arm A) or the reverse (arm B). Sequenced here: tumor tissue (inferred from file names), sampled from a patient given nivolumab and ipilimumab in sequence. The source is a human donor with melanoma.

This rearrangement joins TRBV5-1 to TRBJ1-5; D uncertain. There are 15 residues in the CDR3. The V gene lost 0 bases and the J gene lost 0 bases, with 7 bases spanning the gap. Germline V CDR1 and CDR2: SGHRS, YFSETQ. DNA for the CDR3: TGCGCCAGCAGCTTGGACGCATATAGCAATCAGCCCCAGCATTTT. It specifies CASSLDAYSNQPQHF.

By proportion, this clone is large. The chain links TRBV19 to TRBJ1-1; D is possibly TRBD1 (5 bases). This CDR3 spans 13 amino acids. Looked up from germline, CDR1 is LNHDA and CDR2 is SQIVND (reference sequence). V gave up 6 bases and J gave up 1 base, with 9 bases separating them. Here the CDR3 reads CASRTGENTEAFF. DNA of the CDR3: TGTGCCAGTAGGACGGGGGAGAACACTGAAGCTTTCTTT.

This clone was picked up a small number of times. The chain employs TRBV7-6 and TRBJ2-1; 11 nucleotides match TRBD1. There are 14 residues in the CDR3. V was clipped by 4 bases and J by 9 bases; unmatched bases: 5. CDR1 is SGHVS and CDR2 is FNYEAQ in the germline V gene. The CDR3 sequence is CASSSDRGLVEQFF. DNA of the CDR3: TGTGCCAGCAGCTCGGACAGGGGGCTTGTTGAGCAGTTCTTC.

This chain links TRBV29-1 with TRBJ1-4; D possibly corresponds to TRBD1 (5 bases). Trimming took 6 bases from V and 4 from J, leaving 12 bases between them. The germline gives CDR1 SQVTM, CDR2 ANQGSEA. CDR3 length: 13 amino acids. CDR3 coding DNA: TGCAGCGTCCGACAGACCATTAATGAAAAACTGTTTTTT. Amino acid sequence: CSVRQTINEKLFF.

This chain uses TRBV29-1 with TRBJ1-1, with D uncertain. Germline CDR1 SQVTM, CDR2 ANQGSEA. Trimming took off 4 bases at V and 1 base at J, with 7 bases between the two ends. The CDR3 has 12 amino acids. CDR3 residues: CSVAYPNTEAFF. The CDR3 DNA is TGCAGCGTTGCTTACCCGAACACTGAAGCTTTCTTT.

This chain uses TRBV7-7 with TRBJ2-1; 7 nucleotides align to TRBD1. Trimming cost V 1 base and J 1 base; bases outside gene matches: 4. The CDR3 length is 16 residues. The germline CDR1 and CDR2 sequences are SSHAT and FNYEAQ (reference sequence). As DNA, the CDR3 is TGTGCCAGCAGCTTAGGAAGGGGGCGATCCTACAATGAGCAGTTCTTC. Amino acids: CASSLGRGRSYNEQFF.

The chain couples TRBV19 to TRBJ2-1; D is uncertain. The CDR3 sequence is 18 residues long. Deletions cut 1 base from V and 0 bases from J, with 16 bases between. Germline CDR1 reads LNHDA; CDR2 reads SQIVND (reference sequence). Here the CDR3 DNA reads TGTGCCAGTAGTATAGGTGGGGTCCTAACCGGCTCCTACAATGAGCAGTTCTTC. Amino acid sequence: CASSIGGVLTGSYNEQFF.

This clone was recorded a few times. CDR3 sequence: CAITKTVNTEAFF. In nucleotides, the CDR3 is TGTGCCATCACCAAGACAGTAAACACTGAAGCTTTCTTT. The gene calls are TRBV6-8 and TRBJ1-1, with a tentative D call TRBD1 (5 bases). The V gene lost 10 bases and the J gene lost 2 bases, with 14 bases spanning the gap. This CDR3 region has 13 residues. Germline CDR1 and CDR2: MNHGY and SAAAGT.

The CDR3 here is CASSLGGQGTVQYF. Here the CDR3 DNA reads TGTGCCAGCAGCTTGGGGGGACAGGGGACGGTTCAGTACTTC. This chain uses TRBV11-3 with TRBJ2-4; 10 bases are shared with TRBD1. The length of the CDR3 is 14 residues. The V gene end was trimmed by 3 bases and the J gene end by 11 bases; junction bases not matched to a gene: 7. Per germline, CDR1 SGHNT and CDR2 YENEEA.

The chain employs TRBV5-1 and TRBJ1-1, with unresolved D. Trimming pared 0 bases from V and 1 base from J, leaving 7 bases between. The CDR3 is 14 residues long. The germline V gene encodes CDR1 SGHRS and CDR2 YFSETQ. CDR3 nucleotide sequence: TGCGCCAGCAGCTTGGCAGAACAGAACACTGAAGCTTTCTTT. This gives the protein CASSLAEQNTEAFF.

This clone was observed a few times. V and J are TRBV6-7 and TRBJ1-2, with D possibly matching TRBD1 (5 bases). TRBV6-7 is marked as an open reading frame, function uncertain. The germline V and J ends were trimmed by 4 bases and 14 bases, with 14 bases remaining between them. The CDR3 length is 11 residues. This CDR3 reads CASSSGPGDTF. Written as DNA, the CDR3 is TGTGCCAGCAGTTCGGGACCCGGCGATACCTTC.

In this sample, this clone turned up a few times. This chain uses TRBV11-3 with TRBJ2-7; 9 positions agree with TRBD1. This CDR3 is 14 amino acids long. Trimming removed 7 bases from V and 2 bases from J; junction bases left unmatched: 6. The germline V gene encodes CDR1 SGHNT and CDR2 YENEEA. Written as DNA, the CDR3 is TGTGCCAGCACCTGGGGGACAGGGACCTACGAGCAGTACTTC. It encodes CASTWGTGTYEQYF. Filled out from reference TRBV11-3 and TRBJ2-7, the complete variable domain reads EAGVVQSPRYKIIEKKQPVAFWCNPISGHNTLYWYLQNLGQGPELLIRYENEEAVDDSQLPKDRFSAERLKGVDSTLKIQPAELGDSAVYLCASTWGTGTYEQYFGPGTRLTVT.

Only a few counts were recorded for this clone. The chain combines TRBV7-6 with TRBJ1-4, with 7 bases that match TRBD1. The V and J ends lost 3 bases and 3 bases, in that order; junction bases with no gene match: 4. Germline V lookup: CDR1 SGHVS, CDR2 FNYEAQ. The CDR3 contains 15 residues. Here the CDR3 reads CASSLTGTANEKLFF. The DNA of the CDR3 is TGTGCCAGCAGCTTGACAGGGACTGCTAATGAAAAACTGTTTTTT.

This clone was seen a few times. This chain joins TRBV6-8 and TRBJ1-4; weak D call: TRBD1 (6 bases). V was clipped by 6 bases and J by 7 bases, with 15 bases between them. The V gene's germline CDR1 is MNHGY and CDR2 SAAAGT. The length of the CDR3 is 14 residues. Here the CDR3 DNA reads TGTGCCAGCAGGGAAGGGGGGATGGTTGAAAAACTGTTTTTT. Residues: CASREGGMVEKLFF.

The chain carries TRBV2 and TRBJ1-4; 7 nucleotides line up with TRBD1. Germline loops: CDR1 SNHLY, CDR2 FYNNEI. The ends lost 8 bases at V and 7 bases at J; junction bases unmatched: 4. The length of the CDR3 is 12 residues. CDR3 nucleotides: TGTGCCAGCGCAGGGGGAGGTGAAAAACTGTTTTTT. Encoded protein: CASAGGGEKLFF.

Only a few counts were recorded for this clone. The rearrangement links TRBV6-1 to TRBJ1-3; no reliable D call. CDR3 length equals 13 residues. V gave up 0 bases and J gave up 5 bases, with 5 bases separating them. Germline CDR1 and CDR2: MNHNS and SASEGT. In DNA, the CDR3 is TGTGCCAGCAGTGAAGCGTCCCGAAACACCATATATTTT. Protein sequence: CASSEASRNTIYF.

This clone was counted a few times. The J gene is TRBJ1-1, the V gene TRBV6-8, with TRBD1 matching over 9 bases. Losses at the gene ends were 6 bases for V and 2 bases for J; bases not matched to a gene: 7. Per the germline V gene, CDR1 is MNHGY and CDR2 is SAAAGT. CDR3 length: 15 residues. The DNA for the CDR3 is TGTGCCAGCAGGGACCGGGACAGGGTTAACACTGAAGCTTTCTTT. Protein sequence: CASRDRDRVNTEAFF.

This clone turned up a few times. The V and J genes are TRBV2 and TRBJ2-7, with D unresolved. Germline CDR1 SNHLY, CDR2 FYNNEI. The CDR3 spans 13 residues. Trimming cost V 7 bases and J 1 base, with 11 bases left between them. The DNA of the CDR3 is TGTGCCAGCAACTCTGGCAGGTCCTACGAGCAGTACTTC. This codes for CASNSGRSYEQYF. Full variable domain (outside the CDR3, taken from reference TRBV2 and TRBJ2-7): EPEVTQTPSHQVTQMGQEVILRCVPISNHLYFYWYRQILGQKVEFLVSFYNNEISEKSEIFDDQFSVERPDGSNFTLKIRSTKLEDSAMYFCASNSGRSYEQYFGPGTRLTVT.

The chain recombines TRBV10-2 with TRBJ1-1; D is undetermined. The CDR3 contains 13 residues. Deletions cut 3 bases from V and 1 base from J, with 6 bases between. Germline V CDR1 and CDR2: WSHSY, SAAADI. CDR3 sequence (DNA): TGCGCCAGCAGTGATACTGGGAACACTGAAGCTTTCTTT. The encoded protein is CASSDTGNTEAFF.

The V call is TRBV19, the J call TRBJ1-1; D gene ambiguous. V was clipped by 5 bases and J by 4 bases, with 5 bases between them. The V gene's germline CDR1 is LNHDA and CDR2 SQIVND (reference sequence). The CDR3 spans 11 residues. In nucleotides, the CDR3 is TGTGCCAGTAGTGGAAGCACTGAAGCTTTCTTT. Amino acids: CASSGSTEAFF.

V usage is TRBV19 and J usage is TRBJ1-4, with no clear D. CDR1 and CDR2 (germline): LNHDA, SQIVND (reference sequence). V gave up 9 bases and J gave up 8 bases, with 16 bases separating them. This CDR3 comprises 13 residues. The CDR3 region is CASRVRVYEKLFF. As DNA, the CDR3 is TGTGCCAGCCGTGTGCGGGTTTACGAAAAACTGTTTTTT. Supplemented by reference TRBV19 and TRBJ1-4, the full variable domain reads DGGITQSPKYLFRKEGQNVTLSCEQNLNHDAMYWYRQDPGQGLRLIYYSQIVNDFQKGDIAEGYSVSREKKESFPLTVTSAQKNPTAFYLCASRVRVYEKLFFGSGTQLSVL.

A few counts support this clone. V gene TRBV19 combines with J gene TRBJ2-5, with a weak D call TRBD2 (6 bases). Trimming shortened V by 4 bases and J by 4 bases, and 19 bases separated the two germline ends. The CDR3 contains 16 residues. Germline CDR1 and CDR2: LNHDA and SQIVND (reference sequence). CDR3 sequence: CASSSGGSRVRETQYF. Here the CDR3 DNA reads TGTGCCAGTAGTAGTGGGGGGAGCAGGGTTAGAGAGACCCAGTACTTC.

The rearrangement joins TRBV10-2 to TRBJ2-2; D remains ambiguous. Between the trimmed V and J ends, which lost 9 bases and 0 bases, there was a span of 11 bases. This CDR3 region has 14 residues. The germline V gene has CDR1 WSHSY and CDR2 SAAADI. The CDR3 protein is CASRSLANTGELFF. DNA for the CDR3: TGCGCCAGTAGATCCCTAGCGAACACCGGGGAGCTGTTTTTT.

This chain links TRBV19 with TRBJ2-1, with D hard to call. Trimming pared 4 bases from V and 0 bases from J, leaving 10 bases between. Germline V CDR1 and CDR2: LNHDA, SQIVND (reference sequence). This CDR3 has 15 amino acids. Here the CDR3 DNA reads TGTGCCAGTAGTACGCTCTTGAGCTCCTACAATGAGCAGTTCTTC. The encoded protein is CASSTLLSSYNEQFF. The full variable domain, completed using reference TRBV19 and TRBJ2-1, is DGGITQSPKYLFRKEGQNVTLSCEQNLNHDAMYWYRQDPGQGLRLIYYSQIVNDFQKGDIAEGYSVSREKKESFPLTVTSAQKNPTAFYLCASSTLLSSYNEQFFGPGTRLTVL.

This clone has just a few counts. This chain joins TRBV6-4 and TRBJ2-3, with a weak D call TRBD2 (5 bases). This CDR3 contains 14 residues. Germline-derived CDR1 and CDR2 are MRHNA and SNTAGT. Trimming shortened V by 8 bases and J by 2 bases, and 14 bases separated the two germline ends. The CDR3: CASRGMLDTDTQYF. CDR3 nucleotide sequence: TGTGCCAGCCGAGGGATGCTAGACACAGATACGCAGTATTTT.

This clone has a handful of counts. This chain uses TRBV6-8 with TRBJ2-3; TRBD1 matches 10 bases. The CDR3 loop spans 17 amino acids. V lost 2 bases and J lost 1; bases outside the gene matches: 6. Germline CDR1 reads MNHGY; CDR2 reads SAAAGT. CDR3 sequence reads: CASSYGTGVLGTDTQYF. CDR3 nucleotides: TGTGCCAGCAGTTACGGGACAGGGGTATTGGGCACAGATACGCAGTATTTT.